This TCR beta chain was sequenced in a study of metastatic and nonmetastatic thyroid tumors. Study in general: From malignant and benign thyroid patients, repertoires in blood and in tumor or nodule tissue were compared. Study outcomes and limitations: Malignant thyroid tumors reportedly exceeded benign nodules significantly in TCR beta diversity, with the difference appearing in blood and tumor.

Thyroid surgery was preceded by no treatment in any patient. As processed by the authors: The study built a papillary thyroid cancer distant-metastasis classifier from CDR3 differences across clinicopathological groups. TCRdb re-clonotyped the PCR reads through MiXCR. For this entry, the V and J calls and clone size follow TCRdb and not the study's own pipeline. The sample records approximately 26,000 clones, approximately 24% being singletons. The CDR3 totals 15 residues. Germline values: CDR1 SGHAT, CDR2 FQNNGV. Trimming cost V 1 base and J 4 bases, with 11 bases left between them. Points on this clone: The antigen remains unidentified.

The gene calls are TRBV11-2 and TRBJ2-1, with a weak D call TRBD2 (6 bases). This clonotype was sampled from a female donor with papillary thyroid cancer or a benign thyroid nodule (not recorded which). Some clones in this sample may be carry-over from other donors' samples. The sample taken for sequencing was blood. The CDR3 here is CASSLGSSAYNEQFF. In DNA form, the CDR3 reads TGTGCCAGCAGCTTAGGGTCTAGCGCGTACAATGAGCAGTTCTTC.